One sample yielded the 26 T cell receptor beta chains listed below, sequenced in a study of cytomegalovirus exposure and HLA in healthy donors. Primers: 60 Vbeta forward and 13 Jbeta reverse. The repertoire was sequenced with immunoSEQ multiplex PCR; TCRdb's copy has only in-frame clones and lacks some. The table shows about 160,000 clones, with roughly 70% occurring only once. Specimen: PBMCs. The receptor source for this set is a woman in her 50s in good health and CMV-seropositive.

The chain links TRBV6-1 to TRBJ2-7; 12 bases map to TRBD2. J gave up 0 bases and V 6 bases, and 3 bases lay outside the gene matches. The CDR3 has 15 amino acids. Germline V CDR1 and CDR2: MNHNS, SASEGT. CDR3 sequence reads: CASRRTSGDSYEQYF. The CDR3 DNA sequence: TGTGCCAGCAGAAGGACTAGCGGGGACTCCTACGAGCAGTACTTC.

The chain links TRBV5-6 to TRBJ1-2; TRBD1 matches at 10 bases. The CDR3 loop spans 14 amino acids. Losses at the gene ends were 1 base for V and 7 bases for J; bases not matched to a gene: 4. Germline CDR1 SGHDT, CDR2 YYEEEE. In DNA form, the CDR3 reads TGTGCCAGCAGCTTGAGGGGACAGGGGTGTGGCTACACCTTC. Translated: CASSLRGQGCGYTF.

This chain connects TRBV20-1 to TRBJ1-4; D is unresolved. Germline V CDR1 and CDR2: DFQATT, SNEGSKA (reference sequence). There are 11 residues in the CDR3. The V and J ends lost 0 bases and 7 bases respectively, with 3 bases between them. DNA of the CDR3: TGCAGTGCTAGAGACCGTGAAAAACTGTTTTTT. Translating gives CSARDREKLFF.

This clone appeared many times. CDR3 in DNA: TGCGCCAGCAGCCGCCCTGGGGAGGTACAGGAATCTGAAGCTTTCTTT. This translates into CASSRPGEVQESEAFF. The chain couples TRBV4-1 to TRBJ1-1; D might be TRBD1 (5 bases). The CDR3 runs 16 residues. Between the trimmed V and J ends, which lost 4 bases and 6 bases, there was a span of 21 bases. Germline CDR1 MGHRA, CDR2 YSYEKL.

Only a few counts were recorded for this clone. The rearrangement links TRBV19 to TRBJ2-5; D unresolved. Germline lookup yields CDR1 LNHDA and CDR2 SQIVND (reference sequence). The germline V and J ends were trimmed by 3 bases and 5 bases, with 10 bases remaining between them. The CDR3 is 13 residues long. DNA for the CDR3: TGTGCCAGTAGTATCACCGGTCCCGAGACCCAGTACTTC. It is translated as CASSITGPETQYF.

The chain employs TRBV5-1 and TRBJ2-1; 10 nucleotides line up with TRBD2. After removal of 1 base from V and 10 bases from J, the junction contained 8 bases not matched to a gene. CDR1 and CDR2 (germline): SGHRS, YFSETQ. The CDR3 extends over 15 amino acids. The CDR3 nucleotides are TGCGCCAGCAGCTTGTTGACTAGCGGGCCCGGGGAGCAGTTCTTC. Translated, it gives CASSLLTSGPGEQFF.

This sequence joins TRBV5-4 and TRBJ2-2, with D uncertain. This CDR3 comprises 15 residues. CDR1 is SGHNT, CDR2 YYREEE, per germline (reference sequence). V was clipped by 0 bases and J by 1 base, with 7 bases between them. The CDR3 DNA reads TGTGCCAGCAGCTTGGCCAGGCAGAACACCGGGGAGCTGTTTTTT. It specifies CASSLARQNTGELFF.

This clone has a single count. The chain employs TRBV19 and TRBJ1-4; TRBD1 matches 7 bases. After removal of 5 bases from V and 8 bases from J, the junction contained 8 bases not matched to a gene. The CDR3 consists of 14 residues. The V gene's germline CDR1 is LNHDA and CDR2 SQIVND (reference sequence). CDR3 in amino acids: CASSGQALGEKLFF. The CDR3 bases are TGTGCCAGTAGTGGACAGGCCTTGGGGGAAAAACTGTTTTTT.

The V gene is TRBV7-8, the J gene TRBJ1-1; perhaps TRBD1 as D (5 bases). The CDR3 runs 15 residues. The V gene lost 2 bases and the J gene lost 1 base, with 11 bases spanning the gap. The germline gives CDR1 SGHVS, CDR2 FQNEAQ. DNA for the CDR3: TGTGCCAGCAGCTTATATCAGGGCCCGAACACTGAAGCTTTCTTT. This sequence encodes CASSLYQGPNTEAFF.

The chain uses TRBV5-1 and TRBJ2-7, with D uncertain. V was trimmed by 4 bases and J by 0 bases, leaving 11 bases between them. The V gene's germline CDR1 is SGHRS and CDR2 YFSETQ. The CDR3 totals 14 residues. The CDR3 spells CASSAGYSSYEQYF. CDR3 DNA: TGCGCCAGCAGCGCAGGCTACAGCTCCTACGAGCAGTACTTC.

The chain uses TRBV7-2 and TRBJ1-4; 8 nucleotides match TRBD1. Germline assignment: CDR1 SGHTA and CDR2 FQGNSA. Losses at the gene ends were 5 bases for V and 7 bases for J; bases not matched to a gene: 6. The CDR3 extends over 14 amino acids. CDR3 loop: CASSQQGVGEKLFF. The CDR3 DNA reads TGTGCCAGCAGCCAACAGGGGGTGGGTGAAAAACTGTTTTTT.

The rearrangement uses TRBV7-9 and TRBJ1-5; D is perhaps TRBD1 (5 bases). Germline V gene lookup returns CDR1 SEHNR and CDR2 FQNEAQ (reference sequence). This CDR3 has 17 residues. V shed 5 bases and J shed 6 bases, with 23 bases lying between them. In nucleotides, the CDR3 is TGTGCCAGCAGCCCCAAACGCTGGGGCAGAATGAGTCAGCCCCAGCATTTT. Protein product: CASSPKRWGRMSQPQHF.

The chain recombines TRBV7-8 with TRBJ1-5; possible D gene TRBD1, 6 bases. Trimming removed 1 base at V and 9 bases at J, with 13 bases between. Germline V CDR1 and CDR2: SGHVS, FQNEAQ. This CDR3 is built from 14 residues. This CDR3 is CASSLDRGHRPQHF. In DNA form, the CDR3 reads TGTGCCAGCAGCTTAGATCGGGGACACCGGCCCCAGCATTTT.

The chain links TRBV5-4 to TRBJ2-2; tentative D call: TRBD1 (6 bases). The CDR3 sequence is 12 residues long. V dropped 4 bases and J dropped 9 bases, with 10 bases sitting between them. Germline CDR1 and CDR2: SGHNT and YYREEE (reference sequence). Here the CDR3 DNA reads TGTGCCAGCAGCCCGCAGGGGCGGGAGCTGTTTTTT. Its translation: CASSPQGRELFF.

The chain carries TRBV19 and TRBJ1-6; 12 nucleotides match TRBD1. Germline V gene data show CDR1 as LNHDA and CDR2 as SQIVND (reference sequence). V dropped 6 bases and J dropped 8; count of bases not matched to a gene: 5. This CDR3 is 15 amino acids long. The CDR3: CASREGQGAYSPLHF. CDR3 nucleotides: TGTGCCAGTAGGGAGGGACAGGGGGCATATTCACCCCTCCACTTT. Based on the CDR3 plus reference TRBV19 and TRBJ1-6, the full variable domain is DGGITQSPKYLFRKEGQNVTLSCEQNLNHDAMYWYRQDPGQGLRLIYYSQIVNDFQKGDIAEGYSVSREKKESFPLTVTSAQKNPTAFYLCASREGQGAYSPLHFGNGTRLTVT.

Here the CDR3 DNA reads TGTGCCAGCAGTACTAGCGGGGGAAACACAGATACGCAGTATTTT. Amino acids: CASSTSGGNTDTQYF. The chain links TRBV7-8 to TRBJ2-3; 11 bases agree with TRBD2. V shed 6 bases, J shed 2 bases, and the junction held 4 bases outside the gene matches. This CDR3 comprises 15 residues. The germline gives CDR1 SGHVS, CDR2 FQNEAQ.

The count of this clone is one. CDR3 sequence reads: CASSTRDRKETQYF. In DNA, the CDR3 is TGTGCCAGCAGCACACGGGACAGAAAAGAGACCCAGTACTTC. The chain combines TRBV21-1 with TRBJ2-5; the table assigns TRBD1, which was not confirmed against the DNA. TRBV21-1 is designated a pseudogene. This CDR3 has 14 residues.

The V call is TRBV27, the J call TRBJ2-7, with 11 bases aligning to TRBD1. This CDR3 is 14 amino acids long. Trimming took 5 bases from V and 5 from J; bases not matched to a gene: 5. Germline values: CDR1 MNHEY, CDR2 SMNVEV (reference sequence). For the CDR3, the DNA is TGTGCCAGCAGTCGGGACAGGGGGTTCGACGAGCAGTACTTC. It codes for CASSRDRGFDEQYF.

This clone was seen only a few times. The chain links TRBV4-2 to TRBJ2-7; D may be TRBD2 (6 bases). V was trimmed by 4 bases and J by 1 base, leaving 23 bases between them. CDR1 is LGHNA and CDR2 is YNFKEQ in the germline V gene. The CDR3 length is 18 residues. This chain's CDR3 is CASSRTLPSDAGSYEQYF. The CDR3 coding sequence is TGTGCCAGCAGCCGGACCCTACCCTCGGACGCGGGGTCCTACGAGCAGTACTTC.

This clone has only a few counts. This rearrangement joins TRBV6-1 to TRBJ2-5; D is uncertain. The CDR3 is 13 residues long. Germline V gene lookup returns CDR1 MNHNS and CDR2 SASEGT. Trimming took 10 bases from V and 7 from J, leaving 19 bases between them. This CDR3 reads CATRFIAGGTQYF. The CDR3 DNA follows: TGTGCCACCCGGTTTATAGCCGGCGGGACCCAGTACTTC.

V usage is TRBV9 and J usage is TRBJ1-1; TRBD1 matches 7 bases. V shed 4 bases and J 5 bases; nucleotides not matched to a gene: 8. The V gene's germline CDR1 is SGDLS and CDR2 YYNGEE. There are 14 residues in the CDR3. The DNA for the CDR3 is TGTGCCAGCAGCCCATACGGGACAGATACTGAAGCTTTCTTT. Protein: CASSPYGTDTEAFF. The whole variable domain, remainder taken from reference TRBV9 and TRBJ1-1, is DSGVTQTPKHLITATGQRVTLRCSPRSGDLSVYWYQQSLDQGLQFLIQYYNGEERAKGNILERFSAQQFPDLHSELNLSSLELGDSALYFCASSPYGTDTEAFFGQGTRLTVV.

A few counts support this clone. V gene TRBV2 combines with J gene TRBJ1-2, with 9 bases fitting TRBD1. CDR3 size: 14 residues. Germline V gene lookup returns CDR1 SNHLY and CDR2 FYNNEI. With 6 bases clipped from V and 6 bases from J, the junction kept 8 bases outside the gene matches. CDR3 residues: CASSRGTGRDGYTF. CDR3 DNA: TGTGCCAGCAGCCGTGGGACAGGGAGGGATGGCTACACCTTC.

The rearrangement joins TRBV11-1 to TRBJ2-7; tentative D call: TRBD1 (5 bases). CDR1 and CDR2 (germline): SGHAT, FQDESV (reference sequence). The CDR3 totals 13 residues. Trimming took off 7 bases at V and 6 bases at J, with 16 bases between the two ends. The DNA of the CDR3 is TGTGCCAGCACCTCCCAGGGCCCGCTCGAGCAGTACTTC. This codes for CASTSQGPLEQYF. Filled out from reference TRBV11-1 and TRBJ2-7, the complete variable domain reads EAEVAQSPRYKITEKSQAVAFWCDPISGHATLYWYRQILGQGPELLVQFQDESVVDDSQLPKDRFSAERLKGVDSTLKIQPAELGDSAMYLCASTSQGPLEQYFGPGTRLTVT.

The chain carries TRBV15 and TRBJ1-3; 7 bases fit TRBD1. CDR3 length: 17 residues. Germline CDR1 LNHNV, CDR2 YYDKDF (reference sequence). J lost 0 bases, V lost 2 bases, and 7 bases had no gene match. This CDR3 reads CATSRMGQLSSGNTIYF. The CDR3 nucleotides read TGTGCCACCAGCAGAATGGGACAGCTTAGCTCTGGAAACACCATATATTTT.

Details on this clone: Other DNA sequences within the sample encode an identical CDR3. The genes are TRBV18 and TRBJ2-1; perhaps TRBD1 as D (5 bases). With 2 bases removed from V and 1 base from J, the gap between germline ends came to 9 bases. The germline V gene has CDR1 KGHSH and CDR2 LQKENI. The CDR3 length is 15 residues. The DNA of the CDR3 is TGTGCCAGCTCACCATTAACAGGTTCCTACAATGAGCAGTTCTTC. It encodes CASSPLTGSYNEQFF.

The chain links TRBV19 to TRBJ1-2, with a possible D match to TRBD1 (6 bases). CDR1 LNHDA and CDR2 SQIVND come from the germline V gene (reference sequence). The V end lost 4 bases, the J end lost 5 bases, and 11 bases lay between the germline ends. CDR3 size: 13 residues. CDR3 amino acids: CASSTDRDYGYTF. In nucleotides, the CDR3 is TGTGCCAGTAGTACGGACAGAGATTATGGCTACACCTTC. Using reference TRBV19 and TRBJ1-2 for the parts outside the CDR3, the full variable domain is DGGITQSPKYLFRKEGQNVTLSCEQNLNHDAMYWYRQDPGQGLRLIYYSQIVNDFQKGDIAEGYSVSREKKESFPLTVTSAQKNPTAFYLCASSTDRDYGYTFGSGTRLTVV.